The present TCR beta chain was sequenced within a study of blood T cells in healthy people across ages. For the second PCR, which ran for about 6 to 11 cycles, a sample-barcoded 5' primer and a J-beta primer mix were used. Every molecule of cDNA carried a tag from a template-switch adaptor with 12 random nucleotides. TCRdb independently ran MiXCR on the 5' RACE reads; one entry per CDR3 protein. The sample carries approximately 2,000,000 distinct CDR3 sequences, approximately 39% recorded once. The study's findings and limits: A conclusive naive versus antigen-experienced comparison was prevented by the unsorted PBMCs. Older individuals had lower TCR beta diversity per million T cells (the decline was roughly linear).

Of note for this clonotype: Its cognate antigen is unknown. Since a much larger clone is just one base distant, this may be a read error.

Healthy individuals of Caucasian origin from Russia, aged roughly 6 to 95, served as donors. This CDR3 region has 14 residues. Germline lookup yields CDR1 SGHRS and CDR2 YFSETQ. The V gene is TRBV5-1, the J gene TRBJ2-4; 7 nucleotides align to TRBD2. The J call may be wrong; the DNA end is better matched by TRBJ2-7. The clonotype was recovered from a human donor in good health. Sequencing was done on a sample of blood. The chain's CDR3 is CASSCGDYSYEQYF. In DNA, the CDR3 is TGCGCCAGCAGCTGCGGGGACTATTCCTACGAGCAGTACTTC.